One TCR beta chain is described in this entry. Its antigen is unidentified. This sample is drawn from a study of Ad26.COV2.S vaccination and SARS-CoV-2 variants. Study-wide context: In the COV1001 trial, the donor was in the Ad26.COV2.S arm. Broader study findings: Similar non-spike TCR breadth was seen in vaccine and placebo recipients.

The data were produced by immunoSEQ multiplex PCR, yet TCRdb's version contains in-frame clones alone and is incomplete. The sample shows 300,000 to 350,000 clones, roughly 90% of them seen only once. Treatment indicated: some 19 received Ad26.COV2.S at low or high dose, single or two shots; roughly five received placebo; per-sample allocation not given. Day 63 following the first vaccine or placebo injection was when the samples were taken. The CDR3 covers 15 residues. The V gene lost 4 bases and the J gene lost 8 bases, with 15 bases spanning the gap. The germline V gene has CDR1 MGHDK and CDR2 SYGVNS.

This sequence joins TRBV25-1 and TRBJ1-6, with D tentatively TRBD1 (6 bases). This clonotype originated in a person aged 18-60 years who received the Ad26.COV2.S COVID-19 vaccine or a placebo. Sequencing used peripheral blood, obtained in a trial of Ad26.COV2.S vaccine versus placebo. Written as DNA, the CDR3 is TGTGCCAGCAGTGCGGATGGGGGCGGTTATTCACCCCTCCACTTT. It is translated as CASSADGGGYSPLHF.